This TCR beta chain was documented in a study of cytomegalovirus exposure and HLA in healthy donors. Notes on the study in general: Specificity of a few CMV-associated chains for CMV antigens was verified in vitro. When analyzed later, the rates of TCR association showed variation by HLA locus, with DRB1 the most and HLA-C the fewest. Being indistinguishable, some V segments were excluded, TRBV6-2 and TRBV6-3 among them. An analysis was carried out later, and it reportedly showed fewer N-insertions in an Asian-associated ancestry cluster than the roughly 700-donor mean.

PCR involved 60 Vbeta and 13 Jbeta primers. Sequencing used immunoSEQ multiplex PCR; TCRdb keeps in-frame clones, though not all of them. The sample lists about 120,000 clones, 81% seen once, with under 2% in the top ten. As regards this clone: Its antigen is not known.

V lost 11 bases and J 5 bases, leaving 15 bases between the germline ends. This CDR3 has 13 amino acids. CDR1 is MNHEY, CDR2 SVGAGI, per germline. This rearrangement joins TRBV6-5 to TRBJ1-4; weak D call: TRBD1 (6 bases). This TCR came from a young man in good health and CMV-seronegative. The sequencing sample was made of PBMCs. CDR3 protein: CASQGSGNEKLFF. The CDR3 coding sequence is TGTGCCTCACAGGGTTCGGGAAATGAAAAACTGTTTTTT.